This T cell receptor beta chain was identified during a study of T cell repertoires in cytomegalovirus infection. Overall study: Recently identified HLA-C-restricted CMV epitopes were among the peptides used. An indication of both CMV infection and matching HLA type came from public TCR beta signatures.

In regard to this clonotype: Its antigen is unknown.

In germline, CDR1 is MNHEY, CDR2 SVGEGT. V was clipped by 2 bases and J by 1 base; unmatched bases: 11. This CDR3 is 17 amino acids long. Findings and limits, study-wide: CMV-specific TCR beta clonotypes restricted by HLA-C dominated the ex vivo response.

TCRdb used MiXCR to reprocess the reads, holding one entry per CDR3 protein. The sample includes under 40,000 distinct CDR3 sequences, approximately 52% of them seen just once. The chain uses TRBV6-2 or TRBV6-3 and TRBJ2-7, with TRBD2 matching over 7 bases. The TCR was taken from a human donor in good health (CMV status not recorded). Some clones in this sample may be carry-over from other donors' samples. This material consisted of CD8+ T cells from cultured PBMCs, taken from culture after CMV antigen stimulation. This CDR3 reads CASSYANGGGLSYEQYF. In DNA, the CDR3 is TGTGCCAGCAGTTACGCGAATGGCGGGGGTCTTTCCTACGAGCAGTACTTC.